Listed here are 25 T cell receptor beta chains from one sample, sequenced in a study of T cell repertoires in cytomegalovirus infection. MiXCR was run by TCRdb on the reads, yielding one entry per CDR3 protein. Here the sample spans about 230,000 distinct CDR3 sequences, under 8.5% being singletons. Sequences were obtained from PBMCs. The source of these receptors is a human donor in good health (CMV status not recorded). Some clones in this sample may be carry-over from other donors' samples.

The sample holds a few counts of this clonotype. This sequence joins TRBV28 and TRBJ2-3, with 7 bases matching TRBD1. With V trimmed by 3 bases and J by 2 bases, 5 bases remained unmatched. This CDR3 spans 15 amino acids. Per the germline V gene, CDR1 is MDHEN and CDR2 is SYDVKM. In DNA form, the CDR3 reads TGTGCCAGCAGTTTCCCCGGGACAGCCACAGATACGCAGTATTTT. Its translation: CASSFPGTATDTQYF.

This clonotype was seen at least ten times. V gene TRBV7-8 combines with J gene TRBJ1-2, with 8 bases matching TRBD1. The germline V gene encodes CDR1 SGHVS and CDR2 FQNEAQ. V was clipped by 4 bases and J by 4 bases; unmatched bases: 5. The length of the CDR3 is 14 residues. CDR3 region: CASSSGGQGYGYTF. The DNA for the CDR3 is TGTGCCAGCAGCTCCGGCGGACAGGGCTATGGCTACACCTTC.

This clonotype occurred many times. V usage is TRBV4-1 and J usage is TRBJ2-3, with 14 bases that match TRBD2. Germline lookup yields CDR1 MGHRA and CDR2 YSYEKL. V lost 3 bases, J lost 6 bases, and 2 bases stayed unmatched. The CDR3 is 15 amino acids. Here the CDR3 DNA reads TGCGCCAGCAGCCAGACTAGCGGGGGGGCCGATACGCAGTATTTT. Translated, it gives CASSQTSGGADTQYF.

This clonotype was observed at least ten times. This sequence joins TRBV6-5 and TRBJ2-6; no firm D call. Trimming cost V 2 bases and J 0 bases, with 5 bases left between them. The CDR3 is 15 residues long. The germline CDR1 and CDR2 sequences are MNHEY and SVGAGI. DNA for the CDR3: TGTGCCAGCAGTTACGACAACTCTGGGGCCAACGTCCTGACTTTC. It yields the protein CASSYDNSGANVLTF.

Comment on this clonotype: This may be a read error: a much more frequent sequence differs by one nucleotide. V usage is TRBV5-4 and J usage is TRBJ2-7; 7 bases are shared with TRBD2. This CDR3 region has 14 residues. Germline V gene lookup returns CDR1 SGHNT and CDR2 YYREEE (reference sequence). In DNA form, the CDR3 reads TGTGCCAACAGCTTCGGCGGGAGCTCCTACGAGCAGTACTTC. This sequence encodes CANSFGGSSYEQYF.

Ten or more counts support this clonotype. V usage is TRBV4-3 and J usage is TRBJ1-3, with 9 bases that match TRBD1. Germline V lookup: CDR1 LGHNA, CDR2 YSLEER. The CDR3 is 18 residues long. V lost 0 bases and J lost 4; bases outside the gene matches: 10. The CDR3 DNA reads TGCGCCAGCAGCCAAGAGGCTCCCTGGACAGGGGTAGGAAACACCATATATTTT. This sequence encodes CASSQEAPWTGVGNTIYF.

At least ten counts were recorded for this clonotype. The chain is built from TRBV6-5 and TRBJ2-1, with 7 bases lining up with TRBD2. There are 15 residues in the CDR3. Germline V gene sequence: CDR1 MNHEY, CDR2 SVGAGI. Trimming at V came to 0 bases and at J to 8 bases, leaving 7 bases not matched to a gene. CDR3 sequence reads: CASSYSGGADHEQFF. CDR3 bases: TGTGCCAGCAGTTACTCGGGAGGGGCCGATCATGAGCAGTTCTTC.

In this sample, this clonotype turned up many times. The V gene is TRBV7-2, the J gene TRBJ2-7; unclear D gene. Germline values: CDR1 SGHTA, CDR2 FQGNSA. The CDR3 totals 11 residues. The V gene lost 1 base and the J gene lost 6 bases, with 4 bases spanning the gap. The CDR3 sequence: CASSLGTEQYF. The CDR3 DNA reads TGTGCCAGCAGCTTAGGGACCGAGCAGTACTTC.

This clonotype was observed at least ten times. This chain connects TRBV20-1 to TRBJ2-5; 11 nucleotides agree with TRBD2. The CDR3 consists of 17 residues. Germline CDR1 DFQATT, CDR2 SNEGSKA (reference sequence). J was trimmed by 3 bases and V by 2 bases; bases with no gene match: 11. Here the CDR3 DNA reads TGCAGTGCTAGAATTCCTTTAGCGGGGGGGCCGGAAGAGACCCAGTACTTC. Translation: CSARIPLAGGPEETQYF.

The chain is built from TRBV12-3 or TRBV12-4 and TRBJ2-1, with 8 bases lining up with TRBD2. With V trimmed by 2 bases and J by 5 bases, 5 bases remained unmatched. There are 15 residues in the CDR3. The CDR3 protein is CASSLLAGANNEQFF. For the CDR3, the DNA is TGTGCCAGCAGTTTACTAGCGGGCGCTAACAATGAGCAGTTCTTC.

This clonotype is categorized as medium-sized. As DNA, the CDR3 is TGTGCCAGCAGCCCCCTAGACAGGCTCTTATATGGCTACACCTTC. Encoded protein: CASSPLDRLLYGYTF. The chain has TRBV7-2 and TRBJ1-2; maybe TRBD1 (6 bases). CDR1 SGHTA and CDR2 FQGNSA come from the germline V gene. V gave up 5 bases and J gave up 5 bases, with 18 bases separating them. The CDR3 consists of 15 residues.

This clonotype was picked up many times. V gene TRBV19 combines with J gene TRBJ2-4; D remains unclear. The germline gives CDR1 LNHDA, CDR2 SQIVND (reference sequence). V shed 9 bases and J shed 1 base, with 16 bases lying between them. The CDR3 contains 15 residues. The CDR3 nucleotides read TGTGCCAGCTCTCAGGACCATCTGGCCAAAAACATTCAGTACTTC. Protein: CASSQDHLAKNIQYF.

This clonotype was observed at least ten times. The chain combines TRBV23-1 with TRBJ2-3; 8 nucleotides line up with TRBD1. TRBV23-1 qualifies as an ORF whose function is uncertain. This CDR3 has 19 amino acids. V was clipped by 0 bases and J by 4 bases; unmatched bases: 15. CDR3 protein: CASSQSKRSATGVSDTQYF. Here the CDR3 DNA reads TGCGCCAGCAGTCAATCTAAGCGGTCCGCGACAGGGGTTTCAGATACGCAGTATTTT.

This rearrangement joins TRBV12-5 to TRBJ2-6; TRBD1 is a possible D gene (5 bases). The CDR3 spans 19 residues. The ends were cut back, 3 bases at V and 1 base at J, with 19 bases in the middle. The germline V gene encodes CDR1 LGHNT and CDR2 FRNRAP. The CDR3 DNA follows: TGTGCTAGTGGTTTCGTATTTAAGGGGTTTAGGTCTGGGGCCAACGTCCTGACTTTC. This encodes CASGFVFKGFRSGANVLTF.

This clonotype was seen at least ten times. The J gene is TRBJ2-3, the V gene TRBV7-2; no clear D. V was shortened by 9 bases and J by 2 bases, with 18 bases between the two germline ends. Germline CDR1 and CDR2: SGHTA and FQGNSA. The length of the CDR3 is 15 residues. CDR3 in amino acids: CASSPVVQNTDTQYF. The CDR3 DNA is TGTGCCAGTAGCCCCGTGGTTCAAAACACAGATACGCAGTATTTT.

V usage is TRBV5-6 and J usage is TRBJ1-2; D possibly corresponds to TRBD1 (6 bases). V gave up 6 bases and J gave up 9 bases, with 18 bases separating them. This CDR3 region has 13 residues. Germline-derived CDR1 and CDR2 are SGHDT and YYEEEE. The CDR3 DNA reads as TGTGCCAGCACCACCGCAGGGGTTGCAAGCTACACCTTC. It specifies CASTTAGVASYTF.

This clonotype was detected ten times or more. At one boundary the junction diverges from the germline segment, which might be a read error. The CDR3 spells CASSLGGMNTEAFF. The CDR3 DNA sequence: TGTGCCAGCAGTTTAGGGGGCATGAACACTGAAGCTTTCTTT. The J gene is TRBJ1-1, the V gene TRBV7-2, with TRBD1 matching 7 bases. There are 14 residues in the CDR3. Germline-derived CDR1 and CDR2 are SGHTA and FQGNSA.

The sample holds many counts of this clonotype. The chain links TRBV25-1 to TRBJ2-7; D unresolved. V was shortened by 4 bases and J by 4 bases, with 8 bases between the two germline ends. The germline gives CDR1 MGHDK, CDR2 SYGVNS. There are 12 residues in the CDR3. CDR3 DNA sequence: TGTGCCAGCAGTGTCGTCCCATACGAGCAGTACTTC. Its translation: CASSVVPYEQYF.

This clonotype was observed at least ten times. The J gene is TRBJ1-6, the V gene TRBV11-2, with D unresolved. This CDR3 is 15 amino acids long. V was pared by 5 bases and J by 9 bases, with 17 bases between. Germline V gene lookup returns CDR1 SGHAT and CDR2 FQNNGV. The CDR3 sequence is CASSLGGFGSSPLHF. The CDR3 DNA is TGTGCCAGCAGCCTGGGTGGTTTCGGGTCTTCACCCCTCCACTTT.

This clonotype was counted ten times or more. This sequence joins TRBV4-2 and TRBJ1-2; D not certain. The V and J ends lost 3 bases and 7 bases respectively, with 6 bases between them. CDR3 length: 11 residues. CDR1 and CDR2 (germline): LGHNA, YNFKEQ. The CDR3 here is CASSHDGGYTF. DNA for the CDR3: TGTGCCAGCAGCCACGACGGTGGCTACACCTTC.

The J gene is TRBJ1-1, the V gene TRBV14; D remains unclear. From germline, CDR1 is SGHDN and CDR2 FVKESK. The CDR3 sequence is 15 residues long. V was shortened by 1 base and J by 0 bases, with 9 bases between the two germline ends. The CDR3 protein is CASSQGKGLNTEAFF. For the CDR3, the DNA is TGTGCCAGCAGCCAAGGAAAGGGATTGAACACTGAAGCTTTCTTT.

This clonotype showed up many times. The chain couples TRBV28 to TRBJ2-7; maybe TRBD2 (6 bases). This CDR3 region has 14 residues. V was pared by 5 bases and J by 7 bases, with 18 bases between. Germline CDR1 MDHEN, CDR2 SYDVKM. CDR3 in amino acids: CASSQPTSTNEQYF. For the CDR3, the DNA is TGTGCCAGCAGTCAACCGACTAGTACGAATGAGCAGTACTTC.

Ten or more counts support this clonotype. The V gene is TRBV7-2, the J gene TRBJ1-2; 7 bases match TRBD1. J was trimmed by 8 bases and V by 5 bases; bases with no gene match: 11. The CDR3 consists of 14 residues. Germline V CDR1 and CDR2: SGHTA, FQGNSA. CDR3 coding DNA: TGTGCCAGCAGCCCGGGACAGCGCCTGAGGGGCTACACCTTC. It yields the protein CASSPGQRLRGYTF. Full variable domain (missing parts from reference TRBV7-2 and TRBJ1-2): GAGVSQSPSNKVTEKGKDVELRCDPISGHTALYWYRQSLGQGLEFLIYFQGNSAPDKSGLPSDRFSAERTGGSVSTLTIQRTQQEDSAVYLCASSPGQRLRGYTFGSGTRLTVV.

This clonotype was counted ten times or more. The rearrangement joins TRBV28 to TRBJ1-2; D is possibly TRBD1 (5 bases). The CDR3 length is 13 residues. Germline V CDR1 and CDR2: MDHEN, SYDVKM. Between the trimmed V and J ends, which lost 3 bases and 8 bases, there was a span of 13 bases. CDR3 in DNA: TGTGCCAGCAGTTTGGCAGGGTGGCAAGGCTACACCTTC. Protein: CASSLAGWQGYTF.

In its sample, this clonotype was seen many times. V and J are TRBV5-1 and TRBJ1-1, with no clear D. The CDR3 is 13 residues long. V lost 3 bases and J lost 1, with 7 bases in between. Germline CDR1 reads SGHRS; CDR2 reads YFSETQ. The CDR3 loop reads CASSSVPNTEAFF. In DNA form, the CDR3 reads TGCGCCAGCAGCTCGGTTCCGAACACTGAAGCTTTCTTT. The entire variable domain, with the rest obtained from reference TRBV5-1 and TRBJ1-1, is as follows: KAGVTQTPRYLIKTRGQQVTLSCSPISGHRSVSWYQQTPGQGLQFLFEYFSETQRNKGNFPGRFSGRQFSNSRSEMNVSTLELGDSALYLCASSSVPNTEAFFGQGTRLTVV.